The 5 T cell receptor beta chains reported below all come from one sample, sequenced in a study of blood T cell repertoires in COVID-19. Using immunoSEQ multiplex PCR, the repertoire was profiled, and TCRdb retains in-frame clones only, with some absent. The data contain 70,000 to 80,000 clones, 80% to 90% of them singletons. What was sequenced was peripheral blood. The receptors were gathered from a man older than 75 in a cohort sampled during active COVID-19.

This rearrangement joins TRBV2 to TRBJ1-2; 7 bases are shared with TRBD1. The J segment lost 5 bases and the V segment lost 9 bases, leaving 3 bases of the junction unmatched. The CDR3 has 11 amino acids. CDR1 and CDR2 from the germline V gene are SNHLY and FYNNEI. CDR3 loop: CASTGVYGYTF. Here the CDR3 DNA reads TGTGCCAGTACAGGGGTTTATGGCTACACCTTC.

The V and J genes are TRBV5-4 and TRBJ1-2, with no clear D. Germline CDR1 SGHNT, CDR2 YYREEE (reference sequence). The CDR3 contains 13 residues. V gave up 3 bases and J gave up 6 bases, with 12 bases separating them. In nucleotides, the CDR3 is TGTGCCAGCAGCTCTACGAACGGGGATGGCTACACCTTC. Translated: CASSSTNGDGYTF.

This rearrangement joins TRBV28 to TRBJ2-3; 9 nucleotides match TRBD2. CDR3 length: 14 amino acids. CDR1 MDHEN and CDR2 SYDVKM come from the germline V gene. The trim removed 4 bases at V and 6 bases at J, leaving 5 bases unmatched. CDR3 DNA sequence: TGTGCCAGCAGTTCCGCGGGGGGGCACGATACGCAGTATTTT. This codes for CASSSAGGHDTQYF. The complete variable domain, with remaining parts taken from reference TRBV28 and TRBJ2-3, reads DVKVTQSSRYLVKRTGEKVFLECVQDMDHENMFWYRQDPGLGLRLIYFSYDVKMKEKGDIPEGYSVSREKKERFSLILESASTNQTSMYLCASSSAGGHDTQYFGPGTRLTVL.

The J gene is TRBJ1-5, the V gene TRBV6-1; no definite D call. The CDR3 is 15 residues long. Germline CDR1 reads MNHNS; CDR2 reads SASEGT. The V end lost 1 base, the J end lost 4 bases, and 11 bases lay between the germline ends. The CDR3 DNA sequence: TGTGCCAGCAGTGAAGACCTGACAAGAAATCAGCCCCAGCATTTT. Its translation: CASSEDLTRNQPQHF.

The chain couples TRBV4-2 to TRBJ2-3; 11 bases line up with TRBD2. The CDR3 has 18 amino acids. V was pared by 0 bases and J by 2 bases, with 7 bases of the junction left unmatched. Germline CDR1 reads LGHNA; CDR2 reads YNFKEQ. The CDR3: CASSQDGLAGGDTDTQYF. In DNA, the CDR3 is TGTGCCAGCAGCCAAGATGGGCTAGCGGGGGGCGACACAGATACGCAGTATTTT.